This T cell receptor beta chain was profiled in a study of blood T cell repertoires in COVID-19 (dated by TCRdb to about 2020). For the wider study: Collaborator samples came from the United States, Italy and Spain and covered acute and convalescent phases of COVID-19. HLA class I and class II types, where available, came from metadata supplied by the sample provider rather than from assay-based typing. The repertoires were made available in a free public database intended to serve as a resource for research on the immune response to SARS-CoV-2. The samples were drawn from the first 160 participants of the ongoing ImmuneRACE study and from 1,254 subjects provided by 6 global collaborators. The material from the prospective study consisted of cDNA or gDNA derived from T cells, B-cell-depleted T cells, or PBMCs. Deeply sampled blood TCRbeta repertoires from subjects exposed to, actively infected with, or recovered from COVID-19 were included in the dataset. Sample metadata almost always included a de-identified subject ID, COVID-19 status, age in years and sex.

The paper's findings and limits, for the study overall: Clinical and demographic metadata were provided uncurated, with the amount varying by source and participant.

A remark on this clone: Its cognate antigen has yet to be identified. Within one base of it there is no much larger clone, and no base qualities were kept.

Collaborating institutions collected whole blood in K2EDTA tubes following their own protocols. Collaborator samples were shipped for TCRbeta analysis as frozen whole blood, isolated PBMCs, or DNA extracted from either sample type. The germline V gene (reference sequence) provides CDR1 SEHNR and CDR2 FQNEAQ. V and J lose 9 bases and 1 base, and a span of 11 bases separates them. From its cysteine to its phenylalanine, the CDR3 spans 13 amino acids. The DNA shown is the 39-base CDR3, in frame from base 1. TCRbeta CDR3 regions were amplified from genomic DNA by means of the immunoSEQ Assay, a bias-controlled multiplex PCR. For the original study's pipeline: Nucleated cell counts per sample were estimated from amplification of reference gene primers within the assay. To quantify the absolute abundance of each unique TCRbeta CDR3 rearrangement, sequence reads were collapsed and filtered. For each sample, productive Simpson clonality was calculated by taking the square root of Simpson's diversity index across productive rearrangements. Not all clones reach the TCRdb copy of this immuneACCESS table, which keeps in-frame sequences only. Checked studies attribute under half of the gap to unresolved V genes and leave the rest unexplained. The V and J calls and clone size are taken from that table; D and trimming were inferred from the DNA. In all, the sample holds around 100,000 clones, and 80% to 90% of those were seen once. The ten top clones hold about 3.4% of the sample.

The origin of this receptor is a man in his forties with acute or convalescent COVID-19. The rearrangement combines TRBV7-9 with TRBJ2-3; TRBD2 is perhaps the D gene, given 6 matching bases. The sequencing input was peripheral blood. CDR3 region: CASCPGGTDTQYF. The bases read TGTGCCAGTTGTCCGGGGGGCACAGATACGCAGTATTTT.